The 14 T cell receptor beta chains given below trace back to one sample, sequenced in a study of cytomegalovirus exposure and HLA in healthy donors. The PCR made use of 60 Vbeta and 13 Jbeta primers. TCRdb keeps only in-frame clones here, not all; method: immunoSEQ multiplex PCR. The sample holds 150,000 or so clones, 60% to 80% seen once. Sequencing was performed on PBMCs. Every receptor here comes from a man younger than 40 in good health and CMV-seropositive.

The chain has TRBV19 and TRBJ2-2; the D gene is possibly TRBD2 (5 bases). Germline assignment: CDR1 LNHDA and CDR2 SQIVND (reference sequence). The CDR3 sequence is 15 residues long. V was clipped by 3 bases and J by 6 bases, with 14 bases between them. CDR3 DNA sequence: TGTGCCAGTAGTATTTGGGCGGGTTCAGCCGGGGAGCTGTTTTTT. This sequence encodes CASSIWAGSAGELFF.

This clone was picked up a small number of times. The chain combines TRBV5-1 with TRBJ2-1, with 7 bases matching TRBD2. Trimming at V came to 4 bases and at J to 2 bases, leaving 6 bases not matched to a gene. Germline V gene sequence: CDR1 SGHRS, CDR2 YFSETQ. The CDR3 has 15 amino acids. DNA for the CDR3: TGCGCCAGCAGCCCACGACTAGCAACCTACAATGAGCAGTTCTTC. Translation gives CASSPRLATYNEQFF. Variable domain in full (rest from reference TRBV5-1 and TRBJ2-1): KAGVTQTPRYLIKTRGQQVTLSCSPISGHRSVSWYQQTPGQGLQFLFEYFSETQRNKGNFPGRFSGRQFSNSRSEMNVSTLELGDSALYLCASSPRLATYNEQFFGPGTRLTVL.

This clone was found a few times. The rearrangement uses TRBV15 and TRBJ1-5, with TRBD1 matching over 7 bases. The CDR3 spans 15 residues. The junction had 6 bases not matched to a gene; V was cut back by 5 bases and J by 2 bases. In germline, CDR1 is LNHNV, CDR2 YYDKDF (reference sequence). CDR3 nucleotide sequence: TGTGCCACCAGCGAAGGAGGACAGGGCAATCAGCCCCAGCATTTT. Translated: CATSEGGQGNQPQHF.

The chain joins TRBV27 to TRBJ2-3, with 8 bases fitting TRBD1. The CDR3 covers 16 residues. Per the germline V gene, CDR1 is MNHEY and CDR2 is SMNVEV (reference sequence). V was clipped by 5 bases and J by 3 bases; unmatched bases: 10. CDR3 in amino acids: CASSTRGQGMTDTQYF. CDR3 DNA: TGTGCCAGCAGTACCAGGGGGCAGGGTATGACAGATACGCAGTATTTT.

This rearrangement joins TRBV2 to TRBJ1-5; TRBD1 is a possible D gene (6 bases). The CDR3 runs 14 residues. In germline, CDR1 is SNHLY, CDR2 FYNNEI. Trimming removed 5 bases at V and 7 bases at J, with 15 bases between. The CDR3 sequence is CASSITGQGQPQHF. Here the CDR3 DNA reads TGTGCCAGCAGTATAACAGGGCAGGGGCAGCCCCAGCATTTT.

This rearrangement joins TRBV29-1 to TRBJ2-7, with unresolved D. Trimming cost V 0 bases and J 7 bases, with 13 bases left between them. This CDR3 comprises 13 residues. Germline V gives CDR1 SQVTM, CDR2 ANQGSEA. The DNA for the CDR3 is TGCAGCGTTGAAGATCTGACTTCTTGTGAGCAGTACTTC. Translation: CSVEDLTSCEQYF.

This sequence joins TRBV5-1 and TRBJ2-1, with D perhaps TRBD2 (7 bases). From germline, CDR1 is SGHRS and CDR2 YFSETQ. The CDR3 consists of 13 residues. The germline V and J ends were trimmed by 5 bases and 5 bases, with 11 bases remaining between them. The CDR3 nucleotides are TGCGCCAGCAGGGAGGGGGGGAACAATGAGCAGTTCTTC. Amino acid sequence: CASREGGNNEQFF.

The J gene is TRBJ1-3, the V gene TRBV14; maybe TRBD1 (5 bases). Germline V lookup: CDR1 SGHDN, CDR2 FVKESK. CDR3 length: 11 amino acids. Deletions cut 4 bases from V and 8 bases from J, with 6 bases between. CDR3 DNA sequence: TGTGCCAGCAGCCCAGGGCACACCATATATTTT. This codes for CASSPGHTIYF.

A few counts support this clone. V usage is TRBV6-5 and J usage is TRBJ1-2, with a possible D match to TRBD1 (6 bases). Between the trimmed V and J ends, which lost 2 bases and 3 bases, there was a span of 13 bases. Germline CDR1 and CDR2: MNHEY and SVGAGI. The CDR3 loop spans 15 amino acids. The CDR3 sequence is CASSYADRPHYGYTF. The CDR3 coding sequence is TGTGCCAGCAGTTACGCCGACAGGCCCCACTATGGCTACACCTTC.

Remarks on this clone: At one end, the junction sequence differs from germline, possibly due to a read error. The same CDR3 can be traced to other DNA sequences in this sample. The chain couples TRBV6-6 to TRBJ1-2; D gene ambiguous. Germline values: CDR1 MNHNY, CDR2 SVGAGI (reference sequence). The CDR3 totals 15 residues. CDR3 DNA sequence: TGCGCCAGCACCGTCGAGACAACCAGCACCTATGGCTACACCTTC. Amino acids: CASTVETTSTYGYTF.

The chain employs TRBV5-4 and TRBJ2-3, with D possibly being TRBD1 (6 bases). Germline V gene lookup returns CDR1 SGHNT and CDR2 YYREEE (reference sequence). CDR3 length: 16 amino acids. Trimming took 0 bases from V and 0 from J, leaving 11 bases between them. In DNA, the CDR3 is TGTGCCAGCAGCTTGGAGGGGGAGACTAGCACAGATACGCAGTATTTT. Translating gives CASSLEGETSTDTQYF.

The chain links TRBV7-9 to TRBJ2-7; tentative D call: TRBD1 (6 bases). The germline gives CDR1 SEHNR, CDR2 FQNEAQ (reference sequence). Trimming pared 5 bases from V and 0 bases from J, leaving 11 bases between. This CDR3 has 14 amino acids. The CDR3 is CASSAPGHSYEQYF. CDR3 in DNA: TGTGCCAGCAGCGCCCCGGGACACTCCTACGAGCAGTACTTC.

In DNA, the CDR3 is TGTGCCAGCAGTAGATCACCGGGACAGGGAAAAGCCTACGAGCAGTACTTC. Translating gives CASSRSPGQGKAYEQYF. The genes are TRBV27 and TRBJ2-7; TRBD1 aligns across 9 bases. The germline CDR1 and CDR2 sequences are MNHEY and SMNVEV (reference sequence). V was pared by 5 bases and J by 2 bases, with 13 bases of the junction left unmatched. This CDR3 region has 17 residues.

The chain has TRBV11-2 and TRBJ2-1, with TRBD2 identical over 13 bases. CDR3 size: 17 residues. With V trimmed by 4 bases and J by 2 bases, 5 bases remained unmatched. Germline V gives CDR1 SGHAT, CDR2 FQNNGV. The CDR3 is CASSSETSGRPYNEQFF. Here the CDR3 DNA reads TGTGCCAGCAGCTCCGAGACTAGCGGGAGGCCCTACAATGAGCAGTTCTTC.